This record covers a single T cell receptor beta chain. The table lists this clone with a few counts. Its specific antigen is unknown. No quality values exist for individual bases; no much larger clone is one base distant. This specimen belongs to a study of cytomegalovirus exposure and HLA in healthy donors (dated by TCRdb to 2016 to 2017). For the study in its entirety: An earlier analysis of a few hundred of the donors reported over 250 Gb of sequence data and around 110 million unique TCR beta sequences obtained from around 190 million T cells. High-throughput TCR immunosequencing, statistical association of individual TCRs with disease status, and machine learning were combined to predict cytomegalovirus infection status. The aim of the study was to test whether cataloging public T cell receptors could identify signatures of past pathogen exposure. All discovery cohort repertoires had been generated using a single sequencing platform. Donor age, sex, ethnicity and CMV serostatus were collected together with the repertoire data. HLA typing included class I and class II loci at four-digit resolution. To decide whether each TCR beta V gene segment behaved as functional or pseudogenic, an earlier analysis of some 600 of the donors relied on high-throughput TCR beta sequencing. Along with the roughly 700-subject first cohort, a separate validation cohort of over 90 different subjects was used. The study used immunosequencing to profile the T cell repertoires of approximately 690 subjects and linked those repertoires to cytomegalovirus serostatus. An early release covering approximately 600 HLA-typed donors comprised 300 to 350 gigabases of sequencing data and roughly 86 million unique TCR sequences. A later analysis re-examined previously published TCR beta repertoires from just over 650 donors and added high-resolution HLA genotyping to investigate patterns of TCR occurrence. Across some 400 genotyped donors of the cohort, an average of approximately 200,000 unique TCR beta nucleotide sequences per donor were sequenced, and roughly 20% of those sequences were non-productive. The later analysis used no new phenotypic data to find candidate immune exposures, relying instead on TCR beta sequences and their occurrence across donors. Typing coverage differed by locus: A, B, C, DRB1 and DQB1 were typed in roughly 620-630 donors, DQA1 in about 500, DPA1 in 600 to 610, and DPB1 in just under 490. Roughly five DR-DQ haplotypes were treated as single units for association and clustering because of strong linkage in the cohort. A later genetic analysis used genome-wide SNP genotypes for 398 of the 666 donors, treating that subset as a discovery cohort. Of the 300 to 450 genotyped donors, roughly 85% fell in the genetic ancestry cluster associated with self-reported Caucasian donors.

Study-wide findings and limitations: The study gave a list of more than 150 TCR beta chains associated with cytomegalovirus. The authors suggested that the approach could potentially be generalized to other disease states and immunological phenotypes. An association between a missense DCLRE1C variant and V-gene and J-gene trimming of TCR beta chains was found in a later genetic analysis and replicated in an independent cohort. At a false discovery rate of 0.05, a later analysis linked under 20,000 TCR beta sequences to specific HLA alleles. In vitro tests confirmed that a few of the cytomegalovirus-associated TCR beta chains recognize cytomegalovirus antigens. The classifier was reported to diagnose cytomegalovirus status with high specificity and sensitivity in both the original cohort and the validation cohort. A cluster of highly shared sequence variants was judged likely to be a technical artifact of the sequencing pipeline. A later genetic analysis reported fewer N-insertions in productive TCRs among donors in an Asian-associated ancestry cluster than the roughly 720-donor mean. Because counts were too low, roughly 18 rarely observed V segments, including chromosome 9 orphons, were left out of the earlier analysis of about 500 of the donors. Because the 87-base-pair reads could not distinguish some IMGT-functional V segments, including TRBV6-2 and TRBV6-3, those segments were excluded. In a later analysis, HLA-associated TCR beta chains were found to be more clonally expanded and to have lower generation probabilities than equally common non-associated chains. Broadly in line with IMGT annotations, most TCR beta V segments showed up in productive rearrangements about 90% or about 30% of the time in an earlier analysis of approximately 600 of the donors. According to a later analysis, TCR association rates differed among HLA loci, with DRB1 alleles showing the most associated TCRs and HLA-C alleles showing the fewest. A further reported finding was that TCR beta sequences accurately predicted the HLA-A and HLA-B alleles for most subjects in the first cohort. A later analysis reported that several top co-occurrence clusters appeared linked to parvovirus B19, influenza, CMV and Epstein-Barr virus. Assigning TCR associations to individual alleles was difficult when HLA alleles, especially DR and DQ, strongly co-occurred. Correlated functional status among segregating V segments might reflect linkage disequilibrium, but an unknown experimental factor could not be ruled out. Because some donors lacked HLA typing at each locus, the association tests relied only on the typed subset. For the cohort, immune exposure information was limited to CMV serostatus. This cohort had only TCR beta chains sequenced, and the lack of alpha or paired-chain data limited which features could be detected. According to a later analysis, most CMV-associated TCR beta chains appeared to be HLA-restricted, and the HLA associations seemed to be driven largely by CMV exposure. Sequencing depth was assumed to be roughly uniform across donors in the presence/absence analyses, though that assumption may not hold. Most TCR sequences were observed very rarely across donors, whereas some public TCRs were present in many individuals.

CDR1 is given as SNHLY and CDR2 as FYNNEI, both from the germline V gene. The V end loses 7 bases and the J end loses 1 base, and a stretch of 14 bases separates them. Including cysteine and phenylalanine, the CDR3 has 15 amino acids. The retained sequence is limited to the CDR3, 45 bases, with the frame set at the first base. The cohort consisted of 666 healthy bone marrow donors. At the time of sampling, every cohort member was nominally healthy, though immune exposures that went unrecorded were likely present. The donor tested CMV seropositive and was one of the 289 seropositive cohort members. A peripheral blood sample was collected from each donor, and TCR beta sequencing was performed on peripheral blood mononuclear cells. The Qiagen DNeasy Blood Extraction Kit was used to extract genomic DNA from the blood cell samples. The library was generated by the immunoSEQ multiplex PCR assay. For the multiplex PCR, a mixture combining 60 forward primers for TCR Vbeta segments and 13 reverse primers for TCR Jbeta segments was used. The CDR3 region of rearranged TCR beta genes was amplified from genomic DNA with a multiplex PCR assay. Amplified TCR beta libraries were sequenced as 87-base-pair reads on the Illumina HiSeq System. The study's processing was this. A later analysis counted tens of millions of unique TCR beta chains across the 640 or so repertoires, and roughly 10 million of these chains were shared by at least two donors. Raw reads were error-corrected and collapsed into unique sequences with a nearest-neighbor algorithm that merged closely related sequences to remove PCR and sequencing errors. V, D and J gene segments were assigned by aligning CDR3 sequences to IMGT reference sequences. For a sequence to be retained, a match of at least six nucleotides was required to both a V gene segment and a J gene segment. Rearrangements were classified as productive when the CDR3 lacked stop codons and remained in frame with V and J, and all other rearrangements were classified as non-productive. CDR3 was defined according to IMGT convention as the region running from the second conserved V-encoded cysteine to the conserved J-encoded phenylalanine. The earlier analysis of 587 of the donors excluded sequences that lacked an unambiguous match to a single V gene segment. An earlier analysis of 550 to 650 of the donors classified V segments as functional when productive rearrangements were above 56.7% and as segregating when the standard deviation between donors was above 5%. A statistical classification framework was developed to diagnose cytomegalovirus status using the catalog of TCR beta chain sequences. In a later analysis, V and J genes were assigned by comparing TCR nucleotide sequences against IMGT/GENE-DB human TR gene sequences. A later analysis assigned CDR3 sequences and most-parsimonious VDJ recombination scenarios with the TCRdist pipeline. In a later analysis, each TCR beta chain was defined by its CDR3 amino acid sequence together with its V-gene family, and reads lacking a unique V-gene family were excluded. As a way to deal with suspected cross-contamination and a sequencing artifact, a later analysis dropped roughly 620 nucleotide sequences that were highly shared and had low generation probability. For each public chain, a later analysis derived a clonal expansion index from normalized ranks of inferred template counts within each repertoire. In a later analysis, generation probabilities were computed using a VDJ recombination model fitted to out-of-frame rearrangements, and the results were checked against IGoR. In a later analysis, hypergeometric tests were used to score TCR-TCR, TCR-HLA and TCR-CMV co-occurrence, with a repertoire-size bias correction applied to TCR pairs. To estimate false discovery rates, a later analysis permuted the HLA or CMV assignments 20 times. A later analysis grouped co-occurring TCRs with DBSCAN, adding TCRdist sequence similarity when clustering within HLA-allele-positive subsets. Co-occurrence clustering excluded repertoires with fewer than 30,000 or more than 120,000 public chains, plus five with anomalous nucleotide sharing. TCRdb took this table from immuneACCESS and kept in-frame rearrangements with V and J called. Such tables lack part of the clones; where checked against another copy, unresolved V genes explain under half of the gap, and the rest is unexplained. That table supplies the V and J calls and clone size; D and trimming were determined from the DNA. The sample profile shows 150,000 to 170,000 clones; over 70% of them were found once. Jointly, the top ten make up 9.5% to 15% of the sample.

What was sequenced was PBMCs. This TCR was sampled from a man aged 25 to 40 in good health and CMV-seropositive. The chain couples TRBV2 to TRBJ2-1; perhaps TRBD2 is the D gene, with 7 bases matching. The CDR3 in this case is CASTGGGGSYNEQFF. The bases are TGTGCCAGCACCGGGGGAGGGGGGTCCTACAATGAGCAGTTCTTC.